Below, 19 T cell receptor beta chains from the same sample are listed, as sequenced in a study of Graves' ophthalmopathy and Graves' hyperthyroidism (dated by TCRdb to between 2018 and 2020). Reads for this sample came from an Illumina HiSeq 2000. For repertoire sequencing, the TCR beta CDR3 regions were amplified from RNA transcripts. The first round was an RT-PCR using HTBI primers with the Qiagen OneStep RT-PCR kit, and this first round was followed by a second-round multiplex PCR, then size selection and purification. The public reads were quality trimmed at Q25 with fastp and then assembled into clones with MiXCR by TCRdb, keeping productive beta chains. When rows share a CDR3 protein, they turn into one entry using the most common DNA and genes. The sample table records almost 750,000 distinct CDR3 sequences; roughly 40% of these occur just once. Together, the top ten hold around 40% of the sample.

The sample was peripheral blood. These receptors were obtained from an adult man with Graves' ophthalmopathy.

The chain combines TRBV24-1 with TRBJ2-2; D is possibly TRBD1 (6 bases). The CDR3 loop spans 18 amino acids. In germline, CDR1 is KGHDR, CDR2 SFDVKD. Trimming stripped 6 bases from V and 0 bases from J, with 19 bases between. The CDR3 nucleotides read TGTGCCACCAGTTCCCAGACCAGGGGCCAATCGAACACCGGGGAGCTGTTTTTT. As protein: CATSSQTRGQSNTGELFF.

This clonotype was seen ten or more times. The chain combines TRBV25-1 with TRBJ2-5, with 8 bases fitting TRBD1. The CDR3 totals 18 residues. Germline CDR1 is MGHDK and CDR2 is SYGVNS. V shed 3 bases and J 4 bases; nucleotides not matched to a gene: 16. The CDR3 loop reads CASSDPLTGGTRGETQYF. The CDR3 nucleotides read TGTGCCAGCAGTGATCCTCTCACAGGGGGAACTCGCGGAGAGACCCAGTACTTC.

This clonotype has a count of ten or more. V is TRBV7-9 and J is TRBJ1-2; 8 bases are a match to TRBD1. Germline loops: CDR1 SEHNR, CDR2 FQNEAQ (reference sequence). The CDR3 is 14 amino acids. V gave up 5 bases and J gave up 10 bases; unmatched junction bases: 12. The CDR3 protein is CASSKTGTGVDYTF. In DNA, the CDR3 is TGTGCCAGCAGCAAAACCGGGACAGGTGTGGACTACACCTTC.

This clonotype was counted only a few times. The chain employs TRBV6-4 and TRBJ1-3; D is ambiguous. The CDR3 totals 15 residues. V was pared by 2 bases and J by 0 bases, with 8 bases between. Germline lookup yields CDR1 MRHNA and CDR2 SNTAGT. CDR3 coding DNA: TGTGCCAGCAGTGACCATACCAGCTCTGGAAACACCATATATTTT. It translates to CASSDHTSSGNTIYF.

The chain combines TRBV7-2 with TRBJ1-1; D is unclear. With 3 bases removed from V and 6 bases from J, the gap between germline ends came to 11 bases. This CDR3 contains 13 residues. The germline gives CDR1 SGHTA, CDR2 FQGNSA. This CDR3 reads CASSLEPEAEAFF. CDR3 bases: TGTGCCAGCAGCTTGGAGCCGGAGGCTGAAGCTTTCTTT. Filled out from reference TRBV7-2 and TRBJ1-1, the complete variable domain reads GAGVSQSPSNKVTEKGKDVELRCDPISGHTALYWYRQSLGQGLEFLIYFQGNSAPDKSGLPSDRFSAERTGGSVSTLTIQRTQQEDSAVYLCASSLEPEAEAFFGQGTRLTVV.

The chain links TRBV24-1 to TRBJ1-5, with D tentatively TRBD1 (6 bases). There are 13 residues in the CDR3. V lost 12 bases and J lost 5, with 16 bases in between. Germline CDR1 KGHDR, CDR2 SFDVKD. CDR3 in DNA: TGTGCCTGGAGTCAGGGGCTGGATCAGCCCCAGCATTTT. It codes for CAWSQGLDQPQHF.

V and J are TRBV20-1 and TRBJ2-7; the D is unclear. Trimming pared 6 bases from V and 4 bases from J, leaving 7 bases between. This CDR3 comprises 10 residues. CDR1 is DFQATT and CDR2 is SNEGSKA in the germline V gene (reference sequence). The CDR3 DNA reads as TGCAGTGCAGGGAAATACGAGCAGTACTTC. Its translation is CSAGKYEQYF.

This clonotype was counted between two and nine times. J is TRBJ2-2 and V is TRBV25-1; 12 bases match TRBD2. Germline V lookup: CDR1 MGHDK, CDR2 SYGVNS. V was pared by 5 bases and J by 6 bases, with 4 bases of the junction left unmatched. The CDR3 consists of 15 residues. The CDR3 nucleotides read TGTGCCAGCAGTAACGGACTAGCGGGACCCGGGGAGCTGTTTTTT. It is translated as CASSNGLAGPGELFF.

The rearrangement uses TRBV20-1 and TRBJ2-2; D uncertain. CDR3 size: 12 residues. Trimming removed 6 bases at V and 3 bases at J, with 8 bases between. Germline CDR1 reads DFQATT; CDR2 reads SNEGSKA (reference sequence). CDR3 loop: CSAVRDTGELFF. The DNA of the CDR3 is TGCAGTGCGGTTCGGGACACCGGGGAGCTGTTTTTT.

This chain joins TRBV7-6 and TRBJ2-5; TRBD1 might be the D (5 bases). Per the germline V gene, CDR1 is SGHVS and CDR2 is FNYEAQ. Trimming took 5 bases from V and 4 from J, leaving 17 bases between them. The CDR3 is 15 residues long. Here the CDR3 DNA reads TGTGCCAGCAGCGACACGCAGGGCTTTGCAGAGACCCAGTACTTC. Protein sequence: CASSDTQGFAETQYF.

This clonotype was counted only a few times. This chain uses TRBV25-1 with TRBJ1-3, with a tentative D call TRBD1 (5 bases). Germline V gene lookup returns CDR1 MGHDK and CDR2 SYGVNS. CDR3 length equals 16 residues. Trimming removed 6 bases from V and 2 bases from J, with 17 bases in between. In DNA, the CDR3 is TGTGCCAGCAGCCAAGTCGGAGGGACCGCTGGAAACACCATATATTTT. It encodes CASSQVGGTAGNTIYF.

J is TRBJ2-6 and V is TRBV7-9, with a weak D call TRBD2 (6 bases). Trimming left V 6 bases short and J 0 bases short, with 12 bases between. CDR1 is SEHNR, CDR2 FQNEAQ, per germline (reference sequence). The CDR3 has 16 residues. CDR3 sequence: CASSNRRGSGANVLTF. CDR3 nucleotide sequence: TGTGCCAGCAGTAACCGGAGGGGCTCTGGGGCCAACGTCCTGACTTTC.

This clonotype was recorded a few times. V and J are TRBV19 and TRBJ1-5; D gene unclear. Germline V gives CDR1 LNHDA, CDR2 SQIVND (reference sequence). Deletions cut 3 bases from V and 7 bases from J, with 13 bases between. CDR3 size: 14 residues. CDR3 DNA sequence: TGTGCCAGTAGTATCGGAGGGAGCAGCCAGCCCCAGCATTTT. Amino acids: CASSIGGSSQPQHF.

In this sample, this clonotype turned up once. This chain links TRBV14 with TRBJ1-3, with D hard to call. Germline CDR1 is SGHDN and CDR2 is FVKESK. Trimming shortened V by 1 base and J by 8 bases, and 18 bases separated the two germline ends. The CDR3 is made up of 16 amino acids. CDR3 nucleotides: TGTGCCAGCAGCCAAGGTTCACGTCGAATACAAGACACCATATATTTT. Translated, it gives CASSQGSRRIQDTIYF.

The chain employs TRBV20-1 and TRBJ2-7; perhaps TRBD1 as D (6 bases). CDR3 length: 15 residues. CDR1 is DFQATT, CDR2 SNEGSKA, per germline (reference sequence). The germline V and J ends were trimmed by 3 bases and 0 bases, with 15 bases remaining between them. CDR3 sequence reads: CSASSYEGGSYEQYF. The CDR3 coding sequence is TGCAGTGCTAGCTCATACGAAGGGGGCTCCTACGAGCAGTACTTC.

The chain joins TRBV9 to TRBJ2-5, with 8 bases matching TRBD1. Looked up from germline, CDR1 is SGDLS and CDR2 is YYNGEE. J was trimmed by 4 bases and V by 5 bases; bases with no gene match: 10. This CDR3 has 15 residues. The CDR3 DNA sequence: TGTGCCAGCAGTCCTTCAGGGGGCCCGGGAGAGACCCAGTACTTC. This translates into CASSPSGGPGETQYF.

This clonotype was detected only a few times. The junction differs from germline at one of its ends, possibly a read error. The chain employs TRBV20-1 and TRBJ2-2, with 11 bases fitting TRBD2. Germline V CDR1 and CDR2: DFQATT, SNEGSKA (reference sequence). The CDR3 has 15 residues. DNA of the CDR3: TGCAGTGCCAGAGGGACTAGCGGCGGCACCGGGGAGCTGTTTTTT. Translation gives CSARGTSGGTGELFF.

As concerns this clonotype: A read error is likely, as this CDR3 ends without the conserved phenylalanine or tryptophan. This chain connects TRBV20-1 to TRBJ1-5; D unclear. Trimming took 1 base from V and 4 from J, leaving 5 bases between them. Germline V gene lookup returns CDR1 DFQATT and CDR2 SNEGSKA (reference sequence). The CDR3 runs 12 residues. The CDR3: CSARGGNQPQHL. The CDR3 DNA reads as TGCAGTGCTAGAGGCGGGAATCAGCCCCAGCATCTT.

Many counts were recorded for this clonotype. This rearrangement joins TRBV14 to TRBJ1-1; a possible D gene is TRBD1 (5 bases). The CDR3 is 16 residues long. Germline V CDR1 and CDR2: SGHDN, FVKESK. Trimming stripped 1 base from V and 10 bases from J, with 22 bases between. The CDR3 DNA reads TGTGCCAGCAGCCAAGTCTTTAGCTCCCAGGGATCGACAGCTTTCTTT. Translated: CASSQVFSSQGSTAFF. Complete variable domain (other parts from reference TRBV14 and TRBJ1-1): EAGVTQFPSHSVIEKGQTVTLRCDPISGHDNLYWYRRVMGKEIKFLLHFVKESKQDESGMPNNRFLAERTGGTYSTLKVQPAELEDSGVYFCASSQVFSSQGSTAFFGQGTRLTVV.